The rows below give T cell receptor beta chains drawn from one sample of a study of regulatory T cells in long-lasting Graves disease. In TCRdb, the multiplex PCR reads were re-called with MiXCR into one record per CDR3 protein. Of some 340,000 distinct CDR3 sequences listed, more than 20% are singletons. This sample comprised peripheral blood mononuclear cells (PBMCs), obtained when the disease was refractory, from a patient treated with antithyroid drugs. These receptors were taken from a woman between 35 and 50 years old with Graves disease. The CDR3 runs from the conserved cysteine through the conserved F or W.

J: TRBJ1-5; V: TRBV29-1; CDR3: CSVVGTQNQPQHF
J: TRBJ2-4; V: TRBV18; CDR3: CASSLLRGENIQYF
J: TRBJ1-2; V: TRBV6-1; CDR3: CASIRTGARGYTF
J: TRBJ1-1; V: TRBV7-2; CDR3: CASSELRNTEAFF
J: TRBJ1-2; V: TRBV2; CDR3: CASSEDGPYGYTF
J: TRBJ1-1; V: TRBV2; CDR3: CASRTRQGLSTEAFF
J: TRBJ2-1; V: TRBV12-3/TRBV12-4; CDR3: CASRDTSGSYEQFF
J: TRBJ1-5; V: TRBV7-3; CDR3: CASRFLFLCQPQHF
J: TRBJ1-4; V: TRBV12-3/TRBV12-4; CDR3: CASSSLGTNEKLFF
J: TRBJ1-5; V: TRBV2; CDR3: CASSSRQHQPQHF
J: TRBJ2-5; V: TRBV28; CDR3: CASSHTGTSHQETQYF
J: TRBJ1-2; V: TRBV3-1; CDR3: CASSQGGRGGGYTF
J: TRBJ2-4; V: TRBV3-1; CDR3: CASSQGLAEHIQYF
J: TRBJ1-1; V: TRBV5-1; CDR3: CASSFQGNTEAFF
J: TRBJ1-1; V: TRBV9; CDR3: CASSAPGQNMNTEASF
J: .; V: TRBV9; CDR3: CASSVVSGTGNEQFF
J: TRBJ2-5; V: TRBV2; CDR3: CASRARYQETQYF
J: TRBJ2-7; V: TRBV20-1; CDR3: CSAPTGLAGGIGSYEQYF
J: TRBJ2-2; V: TRBV2; CDR3: CASSEEAGGGGELFF
J: TRBJ2-7; V: TRBV28; CDR3: CGSGETPYEQYF
J: TRBJ2-2; V: TRBV7-9; CDR3: CASSPPMELFF
J: TRBJ1-6; V: TRBV3-1; CDR3: CASSPYYNSPLHF
J: TRBJ1-5; V: TRBV11-2; CDR3: CASSQTTYQPQHF
J: TRBJ2-6; V: TRBV28; CDR3: CASRKPGSGGSGANVLTF
J: TRBJ1-2; V: TRBV30; CDR3: CAWSGAGYYGYTF
J: TRBJ1-5; V: TRBV20-1; CDR3: CSAHIYDRGPGQPQHF
J: TRBJ2-2; V: TRBV7-3; CDR3: CASSLTRVNTGELFF
J: TRBJ2-7; V: TRBV30; CDR3: CAWAGQTTYEQYF
J: TRBJ2-5; V: TRBV19; CDR3: CASSRPGQGVETQYF
J: TRBJ2-7; V: TRBV6-2/TRBV6-3; CDR3: CASSYFLPVASGEQYF
J: TRBJ2-7; V: TRBV2; CDR3: CASSVGLNSYEQYF
J: TRBJ2-7; V: TRBV11-3; CDR3: CASSSSRGDYEQYF
J: TRBJ2-6; V: TRBV5-1; CDR3: CASSPGDRVEGANVLTF
J: TRBJ2-1; V: TRBV27; CDR3: CASSSEWFTNEQFF
J: TRBJ2-3; V: TRBV20-1; CDR3: CSARDLWAVQRGYTDTQYF
J: TRBJ1-5; V: TRBV27; CDR3: CASSGGGANNQPQHF
J: TRBJ2-7; V: TRBV4-1; CDR3: CASSLPGKQYF
J: TRBJ2-1; V: TRBV2; CDR3: CASSGIGRHEQFF
J: TRBJ1-5; V: TRBV5-1; CDR3: CASSSGQGDNQPQHF
J: TRBJ2-5; V: TRBV20-1; CDR3: CSAQGGLAGGGGTQYF
J: TRBJ1-1; V: TRBV2; CDR3: CASSRYMDLNTEAFF
J: TRBJ2-3; V: TRBV7-3; CDR3: CASSLTPGTSGTDTQYF
J: TRBJ2-7; V: TRBV13; CDR3: CASSLGGTGQTYEQYF
J: TRBJ2-7; V: TRBV5-1; CDR3: CASRYGGLADPSYEQYF
J: TRBJ1-4; V: TRBV28; CDR3: CASLTTRQGAEKLFF
J: TRBJ2-4; V: TRBV28; CDR3: CASSLLSLRDRVGAKNIQYF
J: TRBJ2-7; V: TRBV28; CDR3: CASSFLGSGPYEQYF
J: TRBJ2-2; V: TRBV19; CDR3: CASSIYRETTGELFF
J: TRBJ2-7; V: TRBV19; CDR3: CASRPAGGSYEQYF
J: TRBJ1-1; V: TRBV28; CDR3: CASSLYTWDRENTEAFF
J: TRBJ2-2; V: TRBV7-2; CDR3: CASSLFRLAGRLWGGTGELFF
J: TRBJ2-4; V: TRBV3-1; CDR3: CASSQDPLGLAGENIQYF
J: TRBJ2-2; V: TRBV14; CDR3: CASSKGLAGVGGELFF
J: TRBJ2-1; V: TRBV6-2/TRBV6-3; CDR3: CASSEVGWSIEQFF